This is a list of T cell receptor beta chains from one sample in a study of blood T cell repertoires in COVID-19. Repertoires were generated with immunoSEQ multiplex PCR, while TCRdb's copy carries only in-frame clones and drops some. The sample records about 9,900 clones, about three quarters being singletons. The material sequenced was peripheral blood. The source of these receptors is a man aged 60 to 69 with active COVID-19. Both conserved end residues are part of each CDR3. Each record gives: V gene, D gene, clone size, J gene, CDR3 protein, CDR3 DNA. The D gene is left open where the match is weak. The listing skips clone size in some rows; elsewhere it reads once, few, many or a size class.

TRBV6-1	TRBD2	once	TRBJ2-6	CASSEGGGRGANVLTF	TGTGCCAGCAGTGAAGGGGGCGGGAGAGGGGCCAACGTCCTGACTTTC
TRBV30	.	.	TRBJ1-3	CAWSMGDTYSGNTIYF	TGTGCCTGGAGTATGGGGGACACCTACTCTGGAAACACCATATATTTT
TRBV4-3	TRBD2	.	TRBJ2-7	CASSQDLRREVYEQYF	TGCGCCAGCAGCCAAGATCTTCGGCGGGAGGTCTACGAGCAGTACTTC
TRBV12-3/TRBV12-4	.	.	TRBJ1-1	CASQEWMDTEAFF	TGTGCCAGCCAGGAATGGATGGACACTGAAGCTTTCTTT
TRBV27	.	.	TRBJ2-7	CASRRTGLGEQYF	TGTGCCAGCAGACGTACAGGGTTGGGCGAGCAGTACTTC
TRBV19	TRBD1	.	TRBJ1-5	CASSIEGGGQPQHF	TGTGCCAGTAGTATAGAAGGGGGCGGTCAGCCCCAGCATTTT
TRBV6-2/TRBV6-3	.	.	TRBJ1-5	CASSANGVFYSNQPQHF	TGTGCCAGCAGCGCCAACGGAGTGTTTTATAGCAATCAGCCCCAGCATTTT
TRBV4-3	.	.	TRBJ2-2	CASSLGPNTGELFF	TGCGCCAGCAGCCTGGGCCCGAACACCGGGGAGCTGTTTTTT
TRBV2	.	.	TRBJ2-1	CASRRDGVTYNEQFF	TGTGCCAGCAGGAGAGACGGGGTTACCTACAATGAGCAGTTCTTC
TRBV6-5	TRBD2	.	TRBJ2-3	CASSYAGGLSTDTQYF	TGTGCCAGCAGTTACGCGGGGGGCCTGAGCACAGATACGCAGTATTTT
TRBV3-1/TRBV3-2	TRBD2	once	TRBJ2-7	CASSQREFVRYEQYF	TGTGCCAGCAGCCAGCGGGAGTTTGTAAGGTACGAGCAGTACTTC
TRBV4-3	TRBD2	.	TRBJ2-6	CASSQDGGGTSGANVLTF	TGCGCCAGCAGCCAAGATGGCGGGGGGACCTCTGGGGCCAACGTCCTGACTTTC
TRBV3-1/TRBV3-2	TRBD1	.	TRBJ1-3	CASSPSPGQGNTIYF	TGTGCCAGCAGTCCGTCTCCGGGACAGGGTAACACCATATATTTT
TRBV28	TRBD1	.	TRBJ2-7	CASSSRDRVFF	TGTGCCAGCAGTTCAAGGGACAGGGTATTCTTC
TRBV7-6	.	.	TRBJ2-3	CASSLLGGGDDTQYF	TGTGCCAGCAGCTTACTGGGCGGAGGGGATGATACGCAGTATTTT
TRBV2	.	.	TRBJ2-3	CASALMLTRADTQYF	TGTGCCAGCGCCTTAATGCTGACGCGGGCAGATACGCAGTATTTT
TRBV10-3	TRBD1	.	TRBJ1-2	CALPERGREDYGYTF	TGTGCCCTCCCGGAGAGGGGGCGCGAGGACTATGGCTACACCTTC
TRBV7-2	.	.	TRBJ2-7	CASSFDTPVYEQYF	TGTGCCAGCAGCTTCGACACACCCGTCTACGAGCAGTACTTC
TRBV10-2	.	.	TRBJ1-6	CASSGPRNSPLHF	TGCGCCAGCAGTGGTCCCAGGAATTCACCCCTCCACTTT
TRBV24-1	TRBD1	few	TRBJ2-5	CATSDFGQGETQYF	TGTGCCACCAGTGATTTCGGACAGGGAGAGACCCAGTACTTC
TRBV2	TRBD2	once	TRBJ2-4	CASRAGTSWVPKNIQYF	TGTGCCAGCAGGGCCGGGACTAGCTGGGTTCCCAAAAACATTCAGTACTTC
TRBV18	TRBD1	.	TRBJ2-2	CASSPVQGTGELFF	TGTGCCAGCTCACCCGTACAGGGGACCGGGGAGCTGTTTTTT
TRBV5-1	.	.	TRBJ2-7	CASSLDGTPYEQYF	TGCGCCAGCAGCTTGGACGGGACACCCTACGAGCAGTACTTC
TRBV18	.	once	TRBJ2-5	CASSPPSQETQYF	TGTGCCAGCTCACCACCTAGCCAAGAGACCCAGTACTTC